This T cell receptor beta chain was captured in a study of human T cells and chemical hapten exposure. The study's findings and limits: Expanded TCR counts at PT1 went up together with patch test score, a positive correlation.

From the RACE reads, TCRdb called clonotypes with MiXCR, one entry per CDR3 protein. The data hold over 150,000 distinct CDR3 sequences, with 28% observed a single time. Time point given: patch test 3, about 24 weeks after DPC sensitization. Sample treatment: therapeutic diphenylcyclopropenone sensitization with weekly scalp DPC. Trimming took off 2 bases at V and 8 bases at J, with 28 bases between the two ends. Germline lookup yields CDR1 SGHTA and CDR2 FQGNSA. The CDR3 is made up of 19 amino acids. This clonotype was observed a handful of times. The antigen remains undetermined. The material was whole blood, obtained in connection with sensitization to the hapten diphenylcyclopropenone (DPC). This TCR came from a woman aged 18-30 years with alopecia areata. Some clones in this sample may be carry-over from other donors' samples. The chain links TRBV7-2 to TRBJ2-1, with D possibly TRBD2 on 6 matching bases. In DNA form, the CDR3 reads TGTGCCAGCAGCTTAAGGATCGTTTGGCGGGGAGGCCCTTGGGATGAGCAGTTCTTC. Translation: CASSLRIVWRGGPWDEQFF.